Each of the 13 T cell receptor beta chains below was sequenced from the same sample in a study of blood T cell repertoires in COVID-19. The table came from immunoSEQ multiplex PCR; TCRdb's copy has only in-frame clones and leaves some out. The profile shows about 420,000 clones, around 90% of them singletons. Sequencing used peripheral blood. These receptors were obtained from a man between 18 and 29 years old with COVID-19, enrolled during active disease.

The chain carries TRBV21-1 and TRBJ2-5; the table names TRBD2, a call not compared with the DNA. TRBV21-1 is listed as a pseudogene. This CDR3 comprises 16 residues. The CDR3 DNA sequence: TGTGCCAGCAGCAAGGGACTAGCGGAGCCACAAGAGACCCAGTACTTC. Protein sequence: CASSKGLAEPQETQYF.

The chain is built from TRBV7-8 and TRBJ1-2; no clear D gene. The CDR3 loop spans 12 amino acids. V dropped 1 base and J dropped 4 bases, with 4 bases sitting between them. CDR1 and CDR2 from the germline V gene are SGHVS and FQNEAQ. In DNA form, the CDR3 reads TGTGCCAGCAGCTTAGGGGCCTATGGCTACACCTTC. Residues: CASSLGAYGYTF.

V and J are TRBV5-1 and TRBJ2-5; 10 bases line up with TRBD2. Trimming took 2 bases from V and 5 from J; bases not matched to a gene: 6. CDR3 length: 15 amino acids. Germline loops: CDR1 SGHRS, CDR2 YFSETQ. This chain's CDR3 is CASSLSSGRDETQYF. The CDR3 bases are TGCGCCAGCAGCTTAAGCAGCGGGAGGGATGAGACCCAGTACTTC.

The V gene is TRBV5-4, the J gene TRBJ2-1, with a weak D call TRBD2 (6 bases). Trimming left V 9 bases short and J 10 bases short, with 20 bases between. Germline V gene data show CDR1 as SGHNT and CDR2 as YYREEE (reference sequence). This CDR3 region has 13 residues. CDR3 coding DNA: TGTGCCACCTGCGTCGGAGGGGCGGACGAGCAGTTCTTC. Amino acid sequence: CATCVGGADEQFF.

The rearrangement joins TRBV20-1 to TRBJ2-5, with a tentative D call TRBD2 (5 bases). Trimming took off 8 bases at V and 2 bases at J, with 9 bases between the two ends. Germline CDR1 reads DFQATT; CDR2 reads SNEGSKA (reference sequence). The CDR3 extends over 11 amino acids. This chain's CDR3 is CSFSAQETQYF. The DNA of the CDR3 is TGCAGTTTTAGCGCACAAGAGACCCAGTACTTC.

V is TRBV5-1 and J is TRBJ1-2; TRBD1 matches at 9 bases. V gave up 1 base and J gave up 4 bases; unmatched junction bases: 11. CDR3 size: 17 residues. In germline, CDR1 is SGHRS, CDR2 YFSETQ. The CDR3 protein is CASSLSFGTGLFYGYTF. The CDR3 region has the DNA TGCGCCAGCAGCTTGTCATTTGGGACAGGGCTCTTCTATGGCTACACCTTC.

This chain joins TRBV3-1 (or the pseudogene TRBV3-2) and TRBJ2-5; D remains unclear. The CDR3 covers 12 residues. Germline V CDR1 and CDR2: LGHDT, YNNKEL (reference sequence). V was trimmed by 5 bases and J by 0 bases, leaving 4 bases between them. The CDR3 DNA is TGTGCCAGCAGCTCGTACCAAGAGACCCAGTACTTC. It is translated as CASSSYQETQYF.

The J gene is TRBJ2-4, the V gene TRBV24-1, with 9 bases aligning to TRBD2. J was trimmed by 1 base and V by 5 bases; bases with no gene match: 8. The CDR3 runs 17 residues. CDR1 and CDR2 (germline): KGHDR, SFDVKD. CDR3: CATSATSGSLAKNIQYF. In nucleotides, the CDR3 is TGTGCCACCAGTGCAACTAGCGGGTCCTTGGCCAAAAACATTCAGTACTTC.

J is TRBJ2-5 and V is TRBV2; 7 bases match TRBD2. Germline-derived CDR1 and CDR2 are SNHLY and FYNNEI. The CDR3 is 14 residues long. The V gene end was trimmed by 6 bases and the J gene end by 7 bases; junction bases not matched to a gene: 11. CDR3 in DNA: TGTGCCAGCAGGCCGGCTAGCGGCCTACTGACCCAGTACTTC. Its translation is CASRPASGLLTQYF.

The chain links TRBV4-2 to TRBJ2-1; TRBD1 matches 8 bases. Trimming cost V 0 bases and J 9 bases; bases outside gene matches: 10. The germline gives CDR1 LGHNA, CDR2 YNFKEQ. This CDR3 spans 16 amino acids. The CDR3 DNA sequence: TGTGCCAGCAGCCAAGATGTGGACAGGGATTCGTTTGAGCAGTTCTTC. Amino acid sequence: CASSQDVDRDSFEQFF.

This clone was seen only once. The rearrangement joins TRBV10-2 to TRBJ1-1, with D tentatively TRBD1 (6 bases). Germline-derived CDR1 and CDR2 are WSHSY and SAAADI. Trimming cost V 5 bases and J 8 bases, with 15 bases left between them. The CDR3 sequence is 13 residues long. CDR3 in amino acids: CASSQQGIAEAFF. The CDR3 DNA reads as TGCGCCAGCAGTCAACAGGGAATTGCGGAAGCTTTCTTT.

The chain joins TRBV7-3 to TRBJ2-2, with 7 bases lining up with TRBD2. V trimming: 5 bases; J trimming: 6 bases; junction bases outside the gene matches: 12. This CDR3 region has 16 residues. Germline CDR1 reads SGHTA; CDR2 reads FQGTGA. The CDR3 coding sequence is TGTGCCAGCAGCCCCCTACTGCGGGAGAAGGCCGGGGAGCTGTTTTTT. Encoded protein: CASSPLLREKAGELFF.

The rearrangement uses TRBV2 and TRBJ1-5, with 8 bases lining up with TRBD1. This CDR3 is built from 13 residues. With 8 bases clipped from V and 5 bases from J, the junction kept 5 bases outside the gene matches. Per germline, CDR1 SNHLY and CDR2 FYNNEI. The CDR3 loop is CASQDRGHQPQHF. Here the CDR3 DNA reads TGTGCCAGCCAAGACAGGGGACATCAGCCCCAGCATTTT.